The 5 T cell receptor beta chains below were found in one sample sequenced in a study of immune evolution from preneoplasia to lung adenocarcinoma. Here immunoSEQ multiplex PCR was the method, and the copy in TCRdb shows in-frame clones only, minus some. The sample lists approximately 12,000 clones; just over 85% were seen once. Sequenced material: FFPE invasive lung adenocarcinoma tissue. The receptors shown here come from a person aged 70 to 85 with invasive lung adenocarcinoma.

V is TRBV2 and J is TRBJ1-2; D unclear. The CDR3 length is 14 residues. Trimming took 7 bases from V and 1 from J, leaving 13 bases between them. Looked up from germline, CDR1 is SNHLY and CDR2 is FYNNEI. In DNA, the CDR3 is TGTGCCAGCACTGGAGGCGCGATTAACTATGGCTACACCTTC. It yields the protein CASTGGAINYGYTF.

The V call is TRBV28, the J call TRBJ2-1, with D perhaps given as TRBD1 or TRBD2 (6 bases each). Germline-derived CDR1 and CDR2 are MDHEN and SYDVKM. V was cut by 8 bases and J by 8 bases, with 19 bases left in between. The CDR3 is made up of 14 amino acids. CDR3: CASSLGGRIYEQFF. DNA for the CDR3: TGTGCCAGCTCCCTTGGGGGGCGGATATATGAGCAGTTCTTC.

The chain combines TRBV28 with TRBJ1-1; D gene unclear. Germline V CDR1 and CDR2: MDHEN, SYDVKM. The length of the CDR3 is 17 residues. Trimming left V 4 bases short and J 0 bases short, with 18 bases between. In DNA form, the CDR3 reads TGTGCCAGCAGTTCCCGGACGGATCTTATCATGAACACTGAAGCTTTCTTT. Its protein is CASSSRTDLIMNTEAFF.

The V and J genes are TRBV4-1 and TRBJ2-7, with 8 nucleotides matching TRBD2. The CDR3 totals 14 residues. Unmatched junction bases numbered 3, after V lost 3 bases and J lost 2 bases. Germline CDR1 and CDR2: MGHRA and YSYEKL. Here the CDR3 DNA reads TGCGCCAGCAGCCAGGATAGCGGGACCTACGAGCAGTACTTC. Protein product: CASSQDSGTYEQYF.

In this sample, this clone turned up a few times. V is TRBV18 and J is TRBJ2-5; D is undetermined. Trimming stripped 1 base from V and 5 bases from J, with 8 bases between. This CDR3 has 13 residues. Germline values: CDR1 KGHSH, CDR2 LQKENI. The CDR3 sequence is CASSPLVSETQYF. CDR3 sequence (DNA): TGTGCCAGCTCACCACTAGTTAGTGAGACCCAGTACTTC.